Listed here are 32 T cell receptor beta chains from one sample, sequenced in a study of CD8 T cells in Susac syndrome (dated by TCRdb to the late 2010s). Libraries were made using the immunoSEQ multiplex PCR assay. RNA was extracted using the RNeasy kit, and about 0.5 to 1 microgram was reverse transcribed with random hexamers. The raw public data were reprocessed by TCRdb itself: fastp quality trimming at Q25, MiXCR clonotype calling, in-frame beta chains only. For every CDR3 protein sequence, its rows merge into one entry that carries the most common genes and DNA. In this sample the table shows fewer than 200,000 distinct CDR3 sequences, under 95% of which occur a single time. The biggest ten clones account for roughly 0.11% of the sample. Sequenced input: CD4+ T cells from PBMCs. Receptor source: a human donor with Susac syndrome.

V and J are TRBV14 and TRBJ2-6; D possibly corresponds to TRBD1 (5 bases). Trimming took off 1 base at V and 4 bases at J, with 8 bases between the two ends. This CDR3 is built from 15 residues. Germline assignment: CDR1 SGHDN and CDR2 FVKESK. The CDR3 is CASSQVGAGANVLTF. The CDR3 DNA is TGTGCCAGCAGCCAAGTTGGGGCAGGGGCCAACGTCCTGACTTTC.

This rearrangement joins TRBV20-1 to TRBJ2-3; either TRBD1 or TRBD2 may supply D (5 bases each). CDR1 is DFQATT and CDR2 is SNEGSKA in the germline V gene (reference sequence). CDR3 length: 13 amino acids. V dropped 2 bases and J dropped 9 bases, with 15 bases sitting between them. CDR3 loop: CSARPSLGETQYF. CDR3 bases: TGCAGTGCTAGACCTTCTTTGGGGGAGACGCAGTATTTT.

The CDR3 region has the DNA TGTGCCAGCAGCGTCGACATTGCGTCTGAAGCTTTCTTT. Its protein product is CASSVDIASEAFF. The genes are TRBV2 and TRBJ1-1; D gene uncertain. Trimming left V 6 bases short and J 6 bases short, with 14 bases between. CDR1 and CDR2 from the germline V gene are SNHLY and FYNNEI. This CDR3 has 13 amino acids.

The rearrangement links TRBV29-1 to TRBJ2-5, with D unresolved. Trimming took 8 bases from V and 2 from J, leaving 9 bases between them. Germline loops: CDR1 SQVTM, CDR2 ANQGSEA. The CDR3 consists of 11 residues. The CDR3: CSPWDQETQYF. In nucleotides, the CDR3 is TGCAGCCCCTGGGATCAAGAGACCCAGTACTTC. The whole variable domain, filled in from reference TRBV29-1 and TRBJ2-5, reads SAVISQKPSRDICQRGTSLTIQCQVDSQVTMMFWYRQQPGQSLTLIATANQGSEATYESGFVIDKFPISRPNLTFSTLTVSNMSPEDSSIYLCSPWDQETQYFGPGTRLLVL.

The chain joins TRBV20-1 to TRBJ2-5; the D gene could be TRBD1 or TRBD2 (5 bases each). The germline gives CDR1 DFQATT, CDR2 SNEGSKA (reference sequence). Trimming removed 1 base at V and 5 bases at J, with 14 bases between. The CDR3 contains 14 residues. CDR3 sequence: CSARGDKRDETQYF. The CDR3 region has the DNA TGCAGTGCTAGAGGTGACAAGAGGGACGAGACCCAGTACTTC.

The chain joins TRBV29-1 to TRBJ1-2; a possible D gene is TRBD1 (5 bases). Germline V gene sequence: CDR1 SQVTM, CDR2 ANQGSEA. V dropped 0 bases and J dropped 2 bases, with 19 bases sitting between them. The CDR3 is made up of 17 amino acids. In nucleotides, the CDR3 is TGCAGCGTTGAAGATTTGGGACGTCGGTCACTCAACTATGGCTACACCTTC. Amino acids: CSVEDLGRRSLNYGYTF. The entire variable domain, with the rest obtained from reference TRBV29-1 and TRBJ1-2, is as follows: SAVISQKPSRDICQRGTSLTIQCQVDSQVTMMFWYRQQPGQSLTLIATANQGSEATYESGFVIDKFPISRPNLTFSTLTVSNMSPEDSSIYLCSVEDLGRRSLNYGYTFGSGTRLTVV.

The rearrangement joins TRBV29-1 to TRBJ2-1; no definite D call. This CDR3 has 14 amino acids. Trimming took off 3 bases at V and 2 bases at J, with 11 bases between the two ends. Germline CDR1 SQVTM, CDR2 ANQGSEA. CDR3 amino acids: CSVEKGRAYNEQFF. The CDR3 coding sequence is TGCAGCGTTGAGAAGGGAAGGGCCTACAATGAGCAGTTCTTC.

CDR3 amino acids: CSAMYGTGEGYTF. The CDR3 DNA follows: TGCAGTGCTATGTATGGGACTGGTGAAGGCTACACCTTC. V and J are TRBV20-1 and TRBJ1-2; D possibly corresponds to TRBD1 (5 bases). The V gene lost 4 bases and the J gene lost 8 bases, with 17 bases spanning the gap. The CDR3 is 13 residues long. Germline V gene data show CDR1 as DFQATT and CDR2 as SNEGSKA (reference sequence).

V usage is TRBV3-1 and J usage is TRBJ1-2, with D hard to call. Trimming cost V 3 bases and J 3 bases, with 11 bases left between them. Germline values: CDR1 LGHDT, CDR2 YNNKEL (reference sequence). CDR3 length: 14 amino acids. The CDR3 DNA reads as TGTGCCAGCAGCCATCCCCAGGCTGACTATGGCTACACCTTC. Amino acid sequence: CASSHPQADYGYTF.

The chain uses TRBV5-1 and TRBJ1-5; D call uncertain. Trimming removed 4 bases from V and 0 bases from J, with 8 bases in between. Per the germline V gene, CDR1 is SGHRS and CDR2 is YFSETQ. The CDR3 consists of 14 residues. CDR3 sequence reads: CASSPDYSNQPQHF. CDR3 DNA: TGCGCCAGCAGCCCAGATTATAGCAATCAGCCCCAGCATTTT.

V is TRBV9 and J is TRBJ2-1, with a possible D match to TRBD2 (5 bases). With 4 bases removed from V and 2 bases from J, the gap between germline ends came to 13 bases. The CDR3 extends over 15 amino acids. CDR1 and CDR2 from the germline V gene are SGDLS and YYNGEE. CDR3 sequence (DNA): TGTGCCAGCAGCCCCATGCGGGTCCCCTACAATGAGCAGTTCTTC. It translates to CASSPMRVPYNEQFF.

The J gene is TRBJ1-2, the V gene TRBV15; possible D gene TRBD1, 6 bases. Germline CDR1 and CDR2: LNHNV and YYDKDF (reference sequence). With 6 bases removed from V and 5 bases from J, the gap between germline ends came to 16 bases. CDR3 length: 14 residues. CDR3 sequence: CATSPTGQFYGYTF. For the CDR3, the DNA is TGTGCCACCAGTCCCACCGGACAGTTTTATGGCTACACCTTC.

The rearrangement links TRBV19 to TRBJ1-1; D is undetermined. Germline V gene sequence: CDR1 LNHDA, CDR2 SQIVND (reference sequence). Trimming shortened V by 6 bases and J by 4 bases, and 18 bases separated the two germline ends. The CDR3 contains 15 residues. The CDR3 DNA is TGTGCCAGTAGCCGCAGAAAGGGTATGGTCACTGAAGCTTTCTTT. It encodes CASSRRKGMVTEAFF. Filled out from reference TRBV19 and TRBJ1-1, the complete variable domain reads DGGITQSPKYLFRKEGQNVTLSCEQNLNHDAMYWYRQDPGQGLRLIYYSQIVNDFQKGDIAEGYSVSREKKESFPLTVTSAQKNPTAFYLCASSRRKGMVTEAFFGQGTRLTVV.

The rearrangement links TRBV9 to TRBJ2-7; tentatively, D is TRBD1 (6 bases). CDR1 and CDR2 (germline): SGDLS, YYNGEE. V shed 0 bases and J shed 2 bases, with 15 bases lying between them. The CDR3 runs 16 residues. In DNA, the CDR3 is TGTGCCAGCAGCGTAGGGGGGCCAGGGACCACCTACGAGCAGTACTTC. Translation: CASSVGGPGTTYEQYF.

V usage is TRBV20-1 and J usage is TRBJ2-3; the match to TRBD2 covers 8 bases. Looked up from germline, CDR1 is DFQATT and CDR2 is SNEGSKA (reference sequence). CDR3 length: 15 amino acids. After removal of 2 bases from V and 0 bases from J, the junction contained 4 bases not matched to a gene. CDR3 region: CSARTLAGSTDTQYF. The CDR3 region has the DNA TGCAGTGCTAGAACCCTAGCGGGTAGCACAGATACGCAGTATTTT.

This clonotype was recorded only once. The V call is TRBV20-1, the J call TRBJ1-6; 7 bases map to TRBD1. Germline CDR1 and CDR2: DFQATT and SNEGSKA (reference sequence). The V gene end was trimmed by 0 bases and the J gene end by 14 bases; junction bases not matched to a gene: 10. The CDR3 runs to 14 residues. Written as DNA, the CDR3 is TGCAGTGCTAGAGAGGACAGGAGCCCTCTCACCCTCCACTTT. Its translation is CSAREDRSPLTLHF.

The CDR3, as DNA: TGTGCCAGCACAGGGACAGGGGTCGAGCAGTACTTC. Translation gives CASTGTGVEQYF. The rearrangement links TRBV2 to TRBJ2-7; 10 bases are shared with TRBD1. The CDR3 is made up of 12 amino acids. V lost 7 bases and J lost 6; bases outside the gene matches: 3. CDR1 is SNHLY and CDR2 is FYNNEI in the germline V gene.

The chain is built from TRBV5-1 and TRBJ1-2; TRBD1 is a possible D gene (5 bases). Trimming shortened V by 0 bases and J by 3 bases, and 12 bases separated the two germline ends. CDR1 is SGHRS, CDR2 YFSETQ, per germline. The CDR3 extends over 15 amino acids. The CDR3 region is CASSLVGRVYYGYTF. In DNA, the CDR3 is TGCGCCAGCAGCTTGGTCGGCAGGGTTTACTATGGCTACACCTTC.

The gene calls are TRBV29-1 and TRBJ2-5; 8 positions agree with TRBD1. Germline trimming cut 5 bases from V and 4 bases from J; bases unmatched to any gene: 3. The germline V gene encodes CDR1 SQVTM and CDR2 ANQGSEA. The CDR3 extends over 12 amino acids. CDR3 in DNA: TGCAGCGTTAGGACAGGGAGAGAGACCCAGTACTTC. Translating it yields CSVRTGRETQYF.

The chain combines TRBV12-5 with TRBJ1-1; D might be TRBD1 (5 bases). The CDR3 runs 14 residues. CDR1 is LGHNT and CDR2 is FRNRAP in the germline V gene. Trimming took off 5 bases at V and 5 bases at J, with 15 bases between the two ends. CDR3 nucleotide sequence: TGTGCTAGTGGTCCCGGGACCATGGGAACTGAAGCTTTCTTT. Its translation: CASGPGTMGTEAFF. Complete variable domain (other parts from reference TRBV12-5 and TRBJ1-1): DARVTQTPRHKVTEMGQEVTMRCQPILGHNTVFWYRQTMMQGLELLAYFRNRAPLDDSGMPKDRFSAEMPDATLATLKIQPSEPRDSAVYFCASGPGTMGTEAFFGQGTRLTVV.

This clonotype was recorded once. The V and J genes are TRBV4-1 and TRBJ2-3, with a weak D call TRBD1 (6 bases). This CDR3 contains 15 residues. V lost 2 bases to trimming and J lost 10 bases, with 19 bases between them. Germline values: CDR1 MGHRA, CDR2 YSYEKL. CDR3 in amino acids: CASSQMGAGSPPQYF. CDR3 DNA: TGCGCCAGCAGCCAAATGGGGGCAGGGTCCCCACCGCAGTATTTT.

The chain joins TRBV5-6 to TRBJ1-1; 10 bases match TRBD1. V trimming: 4 bases; J trimming: 11 bases; junction bases outside the gene matches: 11. Germline V gene data show CDR1 as SGHDT and CDR2 as YYEEEE. CDR3 length: 14 amino acids. CDR3 residues: CASSNRDRGPGAFF. For the CDR3, the DNA is TGTGCCAGCAGCAACCGGGACAGGGGCCCAGGGGCTTTCTTT.

This chain connects TRBV29-1 to TRBJ1-2; unclear D gene. The CDR3 runs 13 residues. Trimming cost V 2 bases and J 8 bases, with 15 bases left between them. In germline, CDR1 is SQVTM, CDR2 ANQGSEA. CDR3 DNA sequence: TGCAGCGTTGAATCAGCATCCTGGAAGGGCTACACCTTC. Translated, it gives CSVESASWKGYTF.

The CDR3 DNA reads as TGTGCCTGGAGTAAGGGGGCGACCACTGAAGCTTTCTTT. As protein: CAWSKGATTEAFF. The chain is built from TRBV30 and TRBJ1-1; TRBD1 matches at 7 bases. This CDR3 region has 13 residues. Germline-derived CDR1 and CDR2 are GTSNPN and SVGIG (reference sequence). V shed 2 bases and J 4 bases; nucleotides not matched to a gene: 4.

The CDR3 DNA reads TGTGCCAGCAGACGGACAGGGGGTAGGATAACTGAAGCTTTCTTT. It specifies CASRRTGGRITEAFF. The chain recombines TRBV5-6 with TRBJ1-1; 10 bases agree with TRBD1. After removal of 5 bases from V and 5 bases from J, the junction contained 9 bases not matched to a gene. Germline V CDR1 and CDR2: SGHDT, YYEEEE. The CDR3 length is 15 residues.

The chain employs TRBV29-1 and TRBJ1-4; D possibly corresponds to TRBD1 (5 bases). Trimming removed 7 bases at V and 8 bases at J, with 11 bases between. The CDR3 spans 11 residues. CDR1 and CDR2 (germline): SQVTM, ANQGSEA. CDR3 DNA sequence: TGCAGCGCCGGGACCCGAGAAAAACTGTTTTTT. This sequence encodes CSAGTREKLFF.

The V and J genes are TRBV4-3 and TRBJ1-2; D call uncertain. The V and J ends lost 1 base and 3 bases respectively, with 12 bases between them. Germline CDR1 and CDR2: LGHNA and YSLEER. There are 15 residues in the CDR3. The CDR3 loop reads CASSQAVQADYGYTF. The CDR3 nucleotides read TGCGCCAGCAGCCAAGCAGTTCAGGCAGACTATGGCTACACCTTC.

The chain is built from TRBV20-1 and TRBJ2-5, with D perhaps TRBD1 (5 bases). This CDR3 has 13 residues. Germline V gene data show CDR1 as DFQATT and CDR2 as SNEGSKA (reference sequence). Trimming shortened V by 4 bases and J by 5 bases, and 14 bases separated the two germline ends. CDR3 sequence: CSANPLGAETQYF. The CDR3 DNA is TGCAGTGCTAACCCCTTAGGGGCGGAGACCCAGTACTTC.

V usage is TRBV12-3 or TRBV12-4 and J usage is TRBJ1-5, with a possible D match to TRBD1 (5 bases). The CDR3 runs to 12 residues. V was pared by 5 bases and J by 9 bases, with 11 bases between. The CDR3 sequence: CASSTKGMPQHF. CDR3 in DNA: TGTGCCAGCAGTACAAAGGGGATGCCCCAGCATTTT.

The chain is built from TRBV30 and TRBJ2-3; no firm D call. Germline V CDR1 and CDR2: GTSNPN, SVGIG (reference sequence). Trimming pared 2 bases from V and 2 bases from J, leaving 5 bases between. The CDR3 covers 12 residues. The CDR3 region has the DNA TGTGCCTGGAGTCCGGCCACAGATACGCAGTATTTT. Translating gives CAWSPATDTQYF.

The chain couples TRBV6-2 or TRBV6-3 to TRBJ2-4; D is unresolved. The CDR3 totals 11 residues. The ends were cut back, 0 bases at V and 7 bases at J, with 1 base in the middle. Germline V gene sequence: CDR1 MNHEY, CDR2 SVGEGT. The CDR3 loop reads CASSYSNIQYF. The CDR3 nucleotides read TGTGCCAGCAGTTACTCTAACATTCAGTACTTC.

This chain links TRBV12-3 or TRBV12-4 with TRBJ1-5; 7 bases match TRBD1. The CDR3 covers 15 residues. V lost 2 bases and J lost 4; bases outside the gene matches: 5. The CDR3 DNA reads TGTGCCAGCAGTTTAAGGGACAGTAAAAATCAGCCCCAGCATTTT. Protein: CASSLRDSKNQPQHF.